This T cell receptor (beta chain) was recovered during a study of T-cell reconstitution after alpha-beta-depleted transplantation in children. V was pared by 4 bases and J by 5 bases, with 12 bases of the junction left unmatched. The germline CDR1 and CDR2 sequences are SEHNR and FQNEAQ (reference sequence). The CDR3 sequence is 17 residues long. Library preparation (for TCRbeta) was performed with unique molecular identifiers. TCRdb reprocessed the PCR reads via MiXCR and lists one record per CDR3 protein. The repertoire holds more than 450,000 distinct CDR3 sequences, with around 16% as singletons.

The specimen comprised PBMCs from the stem cell graft donor, sampled from the stem cell graft. V is TRBV7-9 and J is TRBJ2-7, with 12 bases fitting TRBD1. This sequence was found in a human donor who donated a stem cell graft to a child with acute lymphoblastic leukemia. CDR3 region: CASSSPVPGQGANEQYF. In DNA, the CDR3 is TGTGCCAGCAGCTCACCGGTTCCGGGACAGGGGGCAAACGAGCAGTACTTC.